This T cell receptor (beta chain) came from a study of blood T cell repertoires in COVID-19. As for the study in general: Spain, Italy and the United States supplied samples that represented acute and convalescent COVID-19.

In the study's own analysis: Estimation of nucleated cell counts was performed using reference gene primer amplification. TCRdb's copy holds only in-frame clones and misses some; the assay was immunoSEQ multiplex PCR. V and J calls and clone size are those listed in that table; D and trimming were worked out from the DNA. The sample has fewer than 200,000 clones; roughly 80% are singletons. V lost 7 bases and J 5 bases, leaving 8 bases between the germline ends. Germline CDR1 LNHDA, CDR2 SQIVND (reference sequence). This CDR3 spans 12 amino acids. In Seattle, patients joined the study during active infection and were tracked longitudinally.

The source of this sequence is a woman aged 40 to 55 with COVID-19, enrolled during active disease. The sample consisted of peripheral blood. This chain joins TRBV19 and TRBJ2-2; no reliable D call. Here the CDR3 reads CASTARTGELFF. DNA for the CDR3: TGTGCCAGTACGGCGAGGACCGGGGAGCTGTTTTTT.